Listed here are 4 T cell receptor beta chains from one sample, sequenced in a study of T cell responses to AZD1222 COVID-19 vaccine. Some clones are missing from TCRdb's copy, which holds only in-frame ones; the method was immunoSEQ multiplex PCR. Found here are under 110,000 clones, around 87% of them singletons; the top ten hold roughly a tenth. Material: peripheral blood, obtained 28 days after the second AZD1222 dose. These TCRs come from an adult who received the AZD1222 COVID-19 vaccine.

The chain couples TRBV4-1 to TRBJ1-1; D is unresolved. V lost 0 bases, J lost 1 base, and 9 bases lay in between. The germline V gene encodes CDR1 MGHRA and CDR2 YSYEKL. The CDR3 is made up of 15 amino acids. The CDR3 DNA reads as TGCGCCAGCAGCCAAGATGTTCGACAGAACACTGAAGCTTTCTTT. Residues: CASSQDVRQNTEAFF.

This chain joins TRBV6-5 and TRBJ1-1, with D unresolved. This CDR3 has 15 residues. Deletions cut 2 bases from V and 0 bases from J, with 10 bases between. Per the germline V gene, CDR1 is MNHEY and CDR2 is SVGAGI. Written as DNA, the CDR3 is TGTGCCAGCAGTTACCCGGACGGATTGAACACTGAAGCTTTCTTT. Translation: CASSYPDGLNTEAFF.

V is TRBV5-1 and J is TRBJ2-2; a weak D match, TRBD2 (5 bases). Trimming removed 8 bases from V and 0 bases from J, with 11 bases in between. The CDR3 extends over 14 amino acids. CDR1 and CDR2 from the germline V gene are SGHRS and YFSETQ. Written as DNA, the CDR3 is TGCGCCAGTAGCGAGGTAGCGAACACCGGGGAGCTGTTTTTT. Its protein is CASSEVANTGELFF.

This clone was counted only a few times. V usage is TRBV7-2 and J usage is TRBJ1-4, with D possibly TRBD1 on 5 matching bases. The CDR3 consists of 19 residues. V was trimmed by 0 bases and J by 8 bases, leaving 25 bases between them. Germline CDR1 and CDR2: SGHTA and FQGNSA. The CDR3 region is CASSLAARAYANPQEKLFF. The CDR3 DNA reads as TGTGCCAGCAGCTTAGCGGCCAGGGCTTACGCCAACCCCCAGGAAAAACTGTTTTTT. Full variable domain (rest looked up from reference TRBV7-2 and TRBJ1-4): GAGVSQSPSNKVTEKGKDVELRCDPISGHTALYWYRQSLGQGLEFLIYFQGNSAPDKSGLPSDRFSAERTGGSVSTLTIQRTQQEDSAVYLCASSLAARAYANPQEKLFFGSGTQLSVL.